This T cell receptor (beta chain) derives from a study of blood T cell repertoires in COVID-19. Study-wide context: Collection of acute and convalescent COVID-19 samples took place in the United States, Italy and Spain. The cDNA or gDNA used as material had been derived from T cells, B-cell-depleted T cells, or PBMCs.

CDR3 length equals 15 residues. Losses at the gene ends were 0 bases for V and 1 base for J; bases not matched to a gene: 3. Germline CDR1 reads SGDLS; CDR2 reads YYNGEE. Assay used: immunoSEQ multiplex PCR; TCRdb lists only in-frame clones, some missing. Of 200,000 to 300,000 clones listed, roughly 86% are singletons. Sequences were obtained from peripheral blood. The chain is built from TRBV9 and TRBJ2-7, with 8 bases matching TRBD2. The receptor was isolated from a woman aged 50 to 60 with acute or convalescent COVID-19. The DNA for the CDR3 is TGTGCCAGCAGCGTAGAGGTAGCGGGATCCTACGAGCAGTACTTC. Protein sequence: CASSVEVAGSYEQYF.